Each of the 28 T cell receptor beta chains below was sequenced from the same sample in a study of graft-versus-host responses after intestinal transplantation. Their recognized antigens are unknown. Here immunoSEQ multiplex PCR was the method, and the copy in TCRdb shows in-frame clones only, minus some. The sample holds about 27,000 clones; roughly four fifths are singletons and the top ten take 0.8% to 0.95%. The material was unstimulated CD8+ T cells sorted from spleen or lymph node cells, obtained before transplant. The receptors were sampled from a human donor who was the organ donor for an intestinal transplant.

This chain connects TRBV28 to TRBJ2-5, with D perhaps TRBD2 (6 bases). The CDR3 spans 16 residues. The ends were cut back, 5 bases at V and 9 bases at J, with 25 bases in the middle. Germline V CDR1 and CDR2: MDHEN, SYDVKM. The CDR3 protein is CASSGGRGALWEAQYF. Written as DNA, the CDR3 is TGTGCCAGCAGTGGGGGGAGAGGGGCCCTCTGGGAGGCCCAGTACTTC. Complete variable domain (other parts from reference TRBV28 and TRBJ2-5): DVKVTQSSRYLVKRTGEKVFLECVQDMDHENMFWYRQDPGLGLRLIYFSYDVKMKEKGDIPEGYSVSREKKERFSLILESASTNQTSMYLCASSGGRGALWEAQYFGPGTRLLVL.

The V and J genes are TRBV30 and TRBJ2-7; TRBD2 agrees at 12 bases. Germline V gene sequence: CDR1 GTSNPN, CDR2 SVGIG (reference sequence). The V segment lost 2 bases and the J segment 4 bases; nucleotides outside the gene matches: 3. The CDR3 sequence is 14 residues long. DNA of the CDR3: TGTGCCTGGAGTAGGACTAGCGGGATGTACGAGCAGTACTTC. Translation gives CAWSRTSGMYEQYF.

This chain joins TRBV15 and TRBJ2-2; 9 bases line up with TRBD2. This CDR3 contains 19 residues. Trimming cost V 6 bases and J 3 bases; bases outside gene matches: 17. Germline V gene lookup returns CDR1 LNHNV and CDR2 YYDKDF (reference sequence). The CDR3 is CATSIGVAGEWGYTGELFF. CDR3 DNA: TGTGCCACCAGTATCGGAGTAGCGGGAGAGTGGGGGTACACCGGGGAGCTGTTTTTT.

The chain joins TRBV5-1 to TRBJ1-5, with a possible D match to TRBD1 (6 bases). CDR3 size: 14 residues. V lost 0 bases to trimming and J lost 5 bases, with 9 bases between them. CDR1 and CDR2 (germline): SGHRS, YFSETQ. CDR3 protein: CASSLVQGDQPQHF. CDR3 bases: TGCGCCAGCAGCTTGGTACAGGGCGATCAGCCCCAGCATTTT.

This sequence joins TRBV4-1 and TRBJ2-1; 11 nucleotides match TRBD2. V was pared by 1 base and J by 10 bases, with 12 bases of the junction left unmatched. This CDR3 comprises 17 residues. Germline-derived CDR1 and CDR2 are MGHRA and YSYEKL. CDR3 protein: CASSQGFIAGGLTEQFF. CDR3 bases: TGCGCCAGCAGCCAAGGGTTTATAGCGGGAGGGCTTACGGAGCAGTTCTTC.

There are a few counts of this clone. This sequence joins TRBV7-2 and TRBJ1-2, with D possibly matching TRBD1 (6 bases). Germline V gene data show CDR1 as SGHTA and CDR2 as FQGNSA. V was clipped by 5 bases and J by 4 bases, with 26 bases between them. This CDR3 is built from 18 residues. The CDR3 DNA reads as TGTGCCAGCAGCATGACAGGTCTAGAAGAGGGGCACCTCTATGGCTACACCTTC. Encoded protein: CASSMTGLEEGHLYGYTF.

The chain recombines TRBV30 with TRBJ2-7; the match to TRBD2 covers 11 bases. Germline V lookup: CDR1 GTSNPN, CDR2 SVGIG (reference sequence). The length of the CDR3 is 14 residues. Unmatched junction bases numbered 7, after V lost 2 bases and J lost 7 bases. CDR3 DNA sequence: TGTGCCTGGAGTAGGCTAGCGGGAGGCCGAGAGCAGTACTTC. As protein: CAWSRLAGGREQYF.

This chain links TRBV7-2 with TRBJ2-5, with TRBD2 matching 13 bases. The CDR3 extends over 15 amino acids. V shed 2 bases and J 5 bases; nucleotides not matched to a gene: 2. The V gene's germline CDR1 is SGHTA and CDR2 FQGNSA. The CDR3 here is CASSLTSGGAETQYF. Here the CDR3 DNA reads TGTGCCAGCAGCTTAACTAGCGGGGGGGCTGAGACCCAGTACTTC.

The chain carries TRBV7-8 and TRBJ2-7; D gene unclear. Germline V lookup: CDR1 SGHVS, CDR2 FQNEAQ. V lost 1 base, J lost 0 bases, and 13 bases lay in between. The CDR3 spans 16 residues. The CDR3 DNA sequence: TGTGCCAGCAGCTTAGTCCGGGCCCCGAGCTCCTACGAGCAGTACTTC. Amino acid sequence: CASSLVRAPSSYEQYF.

The chain joins TRBV7-7 to TRBJ1-1; 8 bases are shared with TRBD1. CDR1 is SSHAT, CDR2 FNYEAQ, per germline (reference sequence). This CDR3 is built from 18 residues. Germline trimming cut 5 bases from V and 5 bases from J; bases unmatched to any gene: 19. This CDR3 is CASSLTGGTFKLRTEAFF. The CDR3 nucleotides read TGTGCCAGCAGCCTAACAGGGGGGACTTTCAAATTGAGAACTGAAGCTTTCTTT.

V usage is TRBV29-1 and J usage is TRBJ1-3; tentative D call: TRBD1 (5 bases). The CDR3 runs to 13 residues. V lost 4 bases and J lost 3, with 10 bases in between. Germline V gives CDR1 SQVTM, CDR2 ANQGSEA. CDR3 nucleotide sequence: TGCAGCGTTGGAGGGACTCGTGGAAACACCATATATTTT. Amino acid sequence: CSVGGTRGNTIYF.

V usage is TRBV10-3 and J usage is TRBJ2-1, with TRBD2 matching over 10 bases. J was trimmed by 10 bases and V by 3 bases; bases with no gene match: 9. Germline V gene lookup returns CDR1 ENHRY and CDR2 SYGVKD. This CDR3 comprises 15 residues. CDR3 region: CAISDHQREGSEQFF. The DNA of the CDR3 is TGTGCCATCAGTGACCACCAGCGGGAGGGATCCGAGCAGTTCTTC.

This sequence joins TRBV11-2 and TRBJ1-4; unclear D gene. The CDR3 totals 15 residues. In germline, CDR1 is SGHAT, CDR2 FQNNGV. The V and J ends lost 2 bases and 4 bases respectively, with 11 bases between them. CDR3 sequence (DNA): TGTGCCAGCAGCTTAACCTCGCGGTTTAATGAAAAACTGTTTTTT. Amino acid sequence: CASSLTSRFNEKLFF.

V gene TRBV11-2 combines with J gene TRBJ1-2; the D gene is possibly TRBD1 (5 bases). The ends were cut back, 5 bases at V and 2 bases at J, with 9 bases in the middle. Per the germline V gene, CDR1 is SGHAT and CDR2 is FQNNGV. There are 13 residues in the CDR3. The CDR3, as DNA: TGTGCCAGCAGCCTGGGACCAAACTATGGCTACACCTTC. This gives the protein CASSLGPNYGYTF.

Note on this clone: Its ends do not fully match the called genes, so a read error is possible. The chain links TRBV2 to TRBJ2-1, with D uncertain. Germline-derived CDR1 and CDR2 are SNHLY and FYNNEI. The CDR3 consists of 12 residues. The CDR3 reads CASKGSSNEQFF. The CDR3 nucleotides read TGTGCCAGCAAGGGTTCCTCCAATGAGCAGTTCTTC.

J is TRBJ2-7 and V is TRBV2, with D possibly TRBD2 on 5 matching bases. The CDR3 covers 14 residues. Germline CDR1 SNHLY, CDR2 FYNNEI. The ends were cut back, 2 bases at V and 0 bases at J, with 8 bases in the middle. CDR3 nucleotide sequence: TGTGCCAGCAGTGAACGGGATCCCTCCTACGAGCAGTACTTC. Translation: CASSERDPSYEQYF.

This clone was counted only a few times. The rearrangement uses TRBV4-3 and TRBJ2-3; D is possibly TRBD1 or TRBD2 (6 bases each). The CDR3 runs to 16 residues. Looked up from germline, CDR1 is LGHNA and CDR2 is YSLEER. V lost 0 bases to trimming and J lost 2 bases, with 12 bases between them. The CDR3 is CASSQDRGPNTDTQYF. The CDR3 DNA reads as TGCGCCAGCAGCCAAGATCGGGGGCCAAACACAGATACGCAGTATTTT.

This clone was observed a few times. The V and J genes are TRBV11-3 and TRBJ2-7, with D perhaps assigned TRBD1 or TRBD2 (6 bases each). V gave up 0 bases and J gave up 3 bases, with 12 bases separating them. Germline loops: CDR1 SGHNT, CDR2 YENEEA. CDR3 length: 15 residues. The CDR3 nucleotides are TGTGCCAGCAGCTTAGACCGGGGGCCGAACTACGAGCAGTACTTC. This translates into CASSLDRGPNYEQYF.

Comments on this clone: At one boundary the junction diverges from the germline segment, which might be a read error. V gene TRBV19 combines with J gene TRBJ2-1; D not certain. There are 11 residues in the CDR3. Germline V gene sequence: CDR1 LNHDA, CDR2 SQIVND (reference sequence). The CDR3 DNA is TGTGCCAGTGGTATGGCGGATGAGCAGTTCTTC. Its translation is CASGMADEQFF.

The chain joins TRBV15 to TRBJ1-2; D gene ambiguous. The CDR3 sequence is 14 residues long. Trimming removed 0 bases at V and 4 bases at J, with 9 bases between. Germline V gives CDR1 LNHNV, CDR2 YYDKDF (reference sequence). This CDR3 is CATSRDAGSYGYTF. The DNA of the CDR3 is TGTGCCACCAGCAGAGATGCGGGTAGCTATGGCTACACCTTC.

The chain couples TRBV29-1 to TRBJ2-7; D is uncertain. V was clipped by 1 base and J by 2 bases, with 9 bases between them. CDR1 and CDR2 from the germline V gene are SQVTM and ANQGSEA. The CDR3 is made up of 13 amino acids. CDR3 loop: CSVEGSETYEQYF. DNA of the CDR3: TGCAGCGTTGAAGGCAGCGAGACCTACGAGCAGTACTTC.

Only one count was recorded for this clone. The chain employs TRBV6-1 and TRBJ2-7, with D hard to call. CDR1 MNHNS and CDR2 SASEGT come from the germline V gene. The germline V and J ends were trimmed by 1 base and 5 bases, with 15 bases remaining between them. The CDR3 length is 15 residues. The chain's CDR3 is CASSEGFRLGNEQYF. DNA of the CDR3: TGTGCCAGCAGTGAAGGGTTTCGCTTGGGGAACGAGCAGTACTTC.

V gene TRBV19 combines with J gene TRBJ2-7, with 7 nucleotides matching TRBD1. The CDR3 has 11 amino acids. V lost 4 bases, J lost 6 bases, and 0 bases stayed unmatched. Per germline, CDR1 LNHDA and CDR2 SQIVND (reference sequence). CDR3 nucleotide sequence: TGTGCCAGTAGTACAGGGGGCGAGCAGTACTTC. It translates to CASSTGGEQYF.

The chain has TRBV4-3 and TRBJ1-4; no clear D. The CDR3 has 17 amino acids. V lost 0 bases and J 5 bases, leaving 16 bases between the germline ends. Germline values: CDR1 LGHNA, CDR2 YSLEER. The CDR3 DNA is TGCGCCAGCAGCCAAGATCAGATGATGACTGCAAATGAAAAACTGTTTTTT. Its translation is CASSQDQMMTANEKLFF.

On this clone: Within the sample, other DNA sequences also encode this same CDR3. This chain joins TRBV19 and TRBJ2-7, with TRBD1 matching 11 bases. CDR3 length: 15 amino acids. With 6 bases clipped from V and 1 base from J, the junction kept 5 bases outside the gene matches. CDR1 is LNHDA and CDR2 is SQIVND in the germline V gene (reference sequence). CDR3 loop: CASSYGTGGSYEQYF. DNA for the CDR3: TGTGCCAGTAGCTATGGGACAGGGGGGTCCTACGAGCAGTACTTC. The entire variable domain, with the rest obtained from reference TRBV19 and TRBJ2-7, is as follows: DGGITQSPKYLFRKEGQNVTLSCEQNLNHDAMYWYRQDPGQGLRLIYYSQIVNDFQKGDIAEGYSVSREKKESFPLTVTSAQKNPTAFYLCASSYGTGGSYEQYFGPGTRLTVT.

This sequence joins TRBV11-2 and TRBJ2-1; a weak D match, TRBD1 (5 bases). V lost 3 bases and J 8 bases, leaving 8 bases between the germline ends. The CDR3 spans 12 residues. Germline lookup yields CDR1 SGHAT and CDR2 FQNNGV. The CDR3 sequence is CASSFLGDEQFF. DNA for the CDR3: TGTGCCAGCAGCTTTTTAGGGGATGAGCAGTTCTTC.

This clone was counted once. CDR3 residues: CASSLPPGGRAHEQYF. DNA for the CDR3: TGTGCCAGCAGCTTACCCCCCGGCGGGAGAGCCCACGAGCAGTACTTC. V and J are TRBV5-6 and TRBJ2-7; 7 bases are shared with TRBD2. The germline gives CDR1 SGHDT, CDR2 YYEEEE. With V trimmed by 2 bases and J by 5 bases, 13 bases remained unmatched. This CDR3 spans 16 amino acids.

Only one count was recorded for this clone. The chain carries TRBV27 and TRBJ1-4; D perhaps matches TRBD1 (6 bases). The germline gives CDR1 MNHEY, CDR2 SMNVEV (reference sequence). This CDR3 region has 13 residues. V was cut by 6 bases and J by 7 bases, with 12 bases left in between. This CDR3 is CASRRGGGEKLFF. The CDR3 nucleotides are TGTGCCAGCAGGCGGGGGGGCGGTGAAAAACTGTTTTTT.